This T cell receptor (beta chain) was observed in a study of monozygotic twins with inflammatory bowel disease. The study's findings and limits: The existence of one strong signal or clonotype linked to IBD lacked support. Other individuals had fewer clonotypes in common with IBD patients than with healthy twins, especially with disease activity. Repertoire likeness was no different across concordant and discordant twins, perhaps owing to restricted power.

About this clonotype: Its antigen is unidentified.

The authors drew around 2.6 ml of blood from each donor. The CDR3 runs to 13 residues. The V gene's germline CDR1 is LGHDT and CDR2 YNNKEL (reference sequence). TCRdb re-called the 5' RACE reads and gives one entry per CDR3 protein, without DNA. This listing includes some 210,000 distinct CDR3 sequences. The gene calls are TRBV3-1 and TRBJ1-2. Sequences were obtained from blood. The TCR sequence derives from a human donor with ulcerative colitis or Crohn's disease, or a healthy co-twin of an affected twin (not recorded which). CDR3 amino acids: CASSQAGPYGYTF.